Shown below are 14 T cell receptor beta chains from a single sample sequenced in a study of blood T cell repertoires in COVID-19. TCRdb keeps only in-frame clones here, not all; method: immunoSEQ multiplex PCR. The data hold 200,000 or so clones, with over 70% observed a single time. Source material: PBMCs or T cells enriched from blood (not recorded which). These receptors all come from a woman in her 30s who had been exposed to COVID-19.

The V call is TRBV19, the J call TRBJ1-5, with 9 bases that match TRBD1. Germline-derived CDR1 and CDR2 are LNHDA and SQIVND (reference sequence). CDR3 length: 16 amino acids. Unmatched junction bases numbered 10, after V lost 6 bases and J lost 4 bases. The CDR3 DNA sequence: TGTGCCAGTAGGGATACGACAGGGGGGTTAAATCAGCCCCAGCATTTT. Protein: CASRDTTGGLNQPQHF. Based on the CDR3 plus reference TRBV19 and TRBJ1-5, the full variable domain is DGGITQSPKYLFRKEGQNVTLSCEQNLNHDAMYWYRQDPGQGLRLIYYSQIVNDFQKGDIAEGYSVSREKKESFPLTVTSAQKNPTAFYLCASRDTTGGLNQPQHFGDGTRLSIL.

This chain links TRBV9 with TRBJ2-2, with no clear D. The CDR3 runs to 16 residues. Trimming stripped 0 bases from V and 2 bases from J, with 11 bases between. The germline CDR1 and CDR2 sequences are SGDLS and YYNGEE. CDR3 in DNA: TGTGCCAGCAGCGTAGTGGGCTACCCAAACACCGGGGAGCTGTTTTTT. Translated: CASSVVGYPNTGELFF.

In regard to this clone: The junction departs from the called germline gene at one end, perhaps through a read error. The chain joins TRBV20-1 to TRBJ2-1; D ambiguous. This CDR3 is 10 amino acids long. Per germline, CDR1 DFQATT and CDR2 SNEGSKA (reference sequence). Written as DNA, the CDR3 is TGCAGTGCGAGAGCGTATGAGCAGTTCTTC. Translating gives CSARAYEQFF.

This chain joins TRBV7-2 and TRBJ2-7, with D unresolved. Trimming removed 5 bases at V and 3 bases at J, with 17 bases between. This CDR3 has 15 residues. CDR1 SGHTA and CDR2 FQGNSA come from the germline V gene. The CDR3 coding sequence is TGTGCCAGCAGCCCCCCGGGTGCACCCGACTACGAGCAGTACTTC. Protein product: CASSPPGAPDYEQYF. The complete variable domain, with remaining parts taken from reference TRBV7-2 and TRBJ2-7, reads GAGVSQSPSNKVTEKGKDVELRCDPISGHTALYWYRQSLGQGLEFLIYFQGNSAPDKSGLPSDRFSAERTGGSVSTLTIQRTQQEDSAVYLCASSPPGAPDYEQYFGPGTRLTVT.

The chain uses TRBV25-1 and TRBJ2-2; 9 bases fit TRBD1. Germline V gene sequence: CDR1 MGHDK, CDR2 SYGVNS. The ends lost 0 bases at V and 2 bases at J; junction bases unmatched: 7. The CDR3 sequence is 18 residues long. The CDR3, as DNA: TGTGCCAGCAGTGAATATTTTCCGGGACAGGGAAACACCGGGGAGCTGTTTTTT. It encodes CASSEYFPGQGNTGELFF. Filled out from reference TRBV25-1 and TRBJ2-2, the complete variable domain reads EADIYQTPRYLVIGTGKKITLECSQTMGHDKMYWYQQDPGMELHLIHYSYGVNSTEKGDLSSESTVSRIRTEHFPLTLESARPSHTSQYLCASSEYFPGQGNTGELFFGEGSRLTVL.

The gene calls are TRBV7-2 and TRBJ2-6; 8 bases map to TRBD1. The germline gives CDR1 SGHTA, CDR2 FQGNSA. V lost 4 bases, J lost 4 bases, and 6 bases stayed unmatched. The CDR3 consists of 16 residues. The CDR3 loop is CASSSRDRPGANVLTF. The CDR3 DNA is TGTGCCAGCAGCTCGAGGGACAGGCCCGGGGCCAACGTCCTGACTTTC.

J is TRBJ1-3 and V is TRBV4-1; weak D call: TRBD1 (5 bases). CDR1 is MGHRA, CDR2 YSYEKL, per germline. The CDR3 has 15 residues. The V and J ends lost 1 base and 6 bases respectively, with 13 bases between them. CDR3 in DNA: TGCGCCAGCAGCCAAGGGCAGGGCCCGCAAAACACCATATATTTT. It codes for CASSQGQGPQNTIYF.

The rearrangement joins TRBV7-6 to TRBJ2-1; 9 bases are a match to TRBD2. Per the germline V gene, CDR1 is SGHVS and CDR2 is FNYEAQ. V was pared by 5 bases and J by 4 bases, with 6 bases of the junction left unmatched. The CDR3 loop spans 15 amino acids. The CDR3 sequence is CASSEGREGYNEQFF. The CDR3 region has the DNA TGTGCCAGCAGCGAAGGGCGGGAGGGTTACAATGAGCAGTTCTTC. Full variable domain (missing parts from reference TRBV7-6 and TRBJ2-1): GAGVSQSPRYKVTKRGQDVALRCDPISGHVSLYWYRQALGQGPEFLTYFNYEAQQDKSGLPNDRFSAERPEGSISTLTIQRTEQRDSAMYRCASSEGREGYNEQFFGPGTRLTVL.

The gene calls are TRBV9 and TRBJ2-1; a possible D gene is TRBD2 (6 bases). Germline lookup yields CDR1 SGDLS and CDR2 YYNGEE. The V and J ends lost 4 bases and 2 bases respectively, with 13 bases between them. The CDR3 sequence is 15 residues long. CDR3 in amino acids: CASSPRLEAYNEQFF. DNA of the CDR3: TGTGCCAGCAGCCCAAGACTAGAGGCCTACAATGAGCAGTTCTTC.

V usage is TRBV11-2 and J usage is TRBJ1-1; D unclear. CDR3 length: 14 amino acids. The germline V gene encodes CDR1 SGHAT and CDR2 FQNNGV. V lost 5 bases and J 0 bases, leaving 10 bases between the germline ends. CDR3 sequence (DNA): TGTGCCAGCAGCCCCCACAGACTGAACACTGAAGCTTTCTTT. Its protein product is CASSPHRLNTEAFF.

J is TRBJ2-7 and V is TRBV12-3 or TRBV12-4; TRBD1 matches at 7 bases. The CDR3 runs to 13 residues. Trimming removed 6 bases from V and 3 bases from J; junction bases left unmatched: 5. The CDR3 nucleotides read TGTGCCAGCAGGGGATGGGACAGCTACGAGCAGTACTTC. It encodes CASRGWDSYEQYF.

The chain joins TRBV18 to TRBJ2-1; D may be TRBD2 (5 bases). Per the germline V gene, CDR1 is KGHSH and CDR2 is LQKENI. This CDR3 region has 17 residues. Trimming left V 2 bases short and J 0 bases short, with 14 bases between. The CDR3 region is CASSPARSGSSYNEQFF. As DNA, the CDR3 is TGTGCCAGCTCACCAGCACGGAGTGGGAGCTCCTACAATGAGCAGTTCTTC.

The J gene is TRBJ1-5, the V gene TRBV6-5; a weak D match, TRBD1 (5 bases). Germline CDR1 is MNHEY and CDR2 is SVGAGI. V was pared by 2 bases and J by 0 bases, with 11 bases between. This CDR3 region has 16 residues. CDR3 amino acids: CASSYATGLSNQPQHF. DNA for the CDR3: TGTGCCAGCAGTTACGCTACAGGTCTTAGCAATCAGCCCCAGCATTTT.

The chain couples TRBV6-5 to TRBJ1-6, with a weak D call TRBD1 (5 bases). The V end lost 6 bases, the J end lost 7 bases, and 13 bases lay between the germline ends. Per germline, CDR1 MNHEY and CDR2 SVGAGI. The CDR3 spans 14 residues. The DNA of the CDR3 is TGTGCCAGCAGGGAGGGGCCGGGCAATTCACCCCTCCACTTT. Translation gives CASREGPGNSPLHF.